These 30 T cell receptor beta chains came from one sample sequenced in a study of blood T cell repertoires in COVID-19. Libraries were prepared by immunoSEQ multiplex PCR; TCRdb keeps only in-frame clonotypes and omits some of them. The top ten hold about 9.8% of the sample, which has 29,000 or so clones, less than 90% seen once. The sequenced sample consisted of peripheral blood. The receptors were sampled from a man at least 80 years old with active COVID-19.

Points on this clone: The same CDR3 also results from other DNA sequences found in this sample. CDR3 DNA: TGTGCCTGGAGTGTACGGCCAGGGGGCACTGAAGCTTTCTTT. It encodes CAWSVRPGGTEAFF. The V call is TRBV30, the J call TRBJ1-1, with 7 bases identical to TRBD1. Germline loops: CDR1 GTSNPN, CDR2 SVGIG (reference sequence). There are 14 residues in the CDR3. The V and J ends lost 0 bases and 4 bases, in that order; junction bases with no gene match: 5.

The chain recombines TRBV5-4 with TRBJ2-5, with TRBD2 matching 11 bases. CDR3 length: 18 amino acids. Germline loops: CDR1 SGHNT, CDR2 YYREEE (reference sequence). V lost 4 bases, J lost 2 bases, and 13 bases stayed unmatched. The CDR3 here is CASSPGGVAGGQQETQYF. In DNA form, the CDR3 reads TGTGCCAGCAGCCCCGGGGGGGTAGCGGGGGGGCAACAAGAGACCCAGTACTTC.

This clone was seen more than once but under ten times. The CDR3 sequence is CASNSDRPYEQYF. The CDR3 DNA sequence: TGTGCCTCGAACAGTGACAGGCCCTACGAGCAGTACTTC. The J gene is TRBJ2-7, the V gene TRBV30; TRBD1 might be the D (6 bases). The germline gives CDR1 GTSNPN, CDR2 SVGIG (reference sequence). V was trimmed by 7 bases and J by 2 bases, leaving 15 bases between them. This CDR3 is 13 amino acids long.

The rearrangement uses TRBV9 and TRBJ1-1, with D perhaps matching TRBD1 (5 bases). From germline, CDR1 is SGDLS and CDR2 YYNGEE. There are 15 residues in the CDR3. Trimming took 4 bases from V and 5 from J, leaving 18 bases between them. The CDR3 DNA reads as TGTGCCAGCAGCCCCCATGGGGGGGGTTTAACTGAAGCTTTCTTT. This translates into CASSPHGGGLTEAFF. The full variable domain, rest sourced from reference TRBV9 and TRBJ1-1, is DSGVTQTPKHLITATGQRVTLRCSPRSGDLSVYWYQQSLDQGLQFLIQYYNGEERAKGNILERFSAQQFPDLHSELNLSSLELGDSALYFCASSPHGGGLTEAFFGQGTRLTVV.

This chain connects TRBV5-1 to TRBJ2-5; tentative D call: TRBD1 (6 bases). The length of the CDR3 is 16 residues. Germline lookup yields CDR1 SGHRS and CDR2 YFSETQ. Trimming left V 1 base short and J 2 bases short, with 15 bases between. The CDR3 loop is CASSLNPNDRQETQYF. CDR3 bases: TGCGCCAGCAGCTTGAATCCCAACGACAGGCAAGAGACCCAGTACTTC.

The chain recombines TRBV19 with TRBJ2-1, with TRBD1 identical over 7 bases. The CDR3 sequence is 14 residues long. V was clipped by 4 bases and J by 5 bases; unmatched bases: 5. Germline CDR1 and CDR2: LNHDA and SQIVND (reference sequence). CDR3 protein: CASSTHRGDNEQFF. The CDR3 DNA is TGTGCCAGTAGTACTCACAGGGGAGACAATGAGCAGTTCTTC. Full variable domain (outside the CDR3, taken from reference TRBV19 and TRBJ2-1): DGGITQSPKYLFRKEGQNVTLSCEQNLNHDAMYWYRQDPGQGLRLIYYSQIVNDFQKGDIAEGYSVSREKKESFPLTVTSAQKNPTAFYLCASSTHRGDNEQFFGPGTRLTVL.

The rearrangement links TRBV7-6 to TRBJ2-2, with TRBD2 matching over 7 bases. The germline CDR1 and CDR2 sequences are SGHVS and FNYEAQ. CDR3 size: 14 residues. Trimming removed 4 bases from V and 7 bases from J; junction bases left unmatched: 6. CDR3 amino acids: CASSSGLGDGELFF. Here the CDR3 DNA reads TGTGCCAGCAGCTCCGGACTAGGGGACGGGGAGCTGTTTTTT.

This clone has more than one count but fewer than ten. The genes are TRBV10-1 and TRBJ2-7; D call uncertain. V shed 5 bases and J shed 0 bases, with 5 bases lying between them. CDR1 WNHNN and CDR2 SYGVQD come from the germline V gene (reference sequence). The CDR3 length is 12 residues. The CDR3 DNA reads TGCGCCAGCAGTCGGTCCTCCTACGAGCAGTACTTC. It codes for CASSRSSYEQYF.

The chain combines TRBV12-5 with TRBJ2-6, with D unresolved. Per germline, CDR1 LGHNT and CDR2 FRNRAP. This CDR3 is built from 12 residues. V was shortened by 7 bases and J by 5 bases, with 6 bases between the two germline ends. CDR3 nucleotide sequence: TGTGCTAGTGCGCGGAGGGCCAACGTCCTGACTTTC. It specifies CASARRANVLTF.

This sequence joins TRBV5-6 and TRBJ2-1; D gene uncertain. Trimming left V 2 bases short and J 8 bases short, with 8 bases between. CDR1 SGHDT and CDR2 YYEEEE come from the germline V gene. CDR3 length: 12 amino acids. The CDR3 DNA is TGTGCCAGCAGCTTAAACTCGTATGAGCAGTTCTTC. Amino acids: CASSLNSYEQFF.

The V gene is TRBV5-1, the J gene TRBJ1-2, with 10 bases identical to TRBD1. CDR3 length equals 14 residues. With V trimmed by 5 bases and J by 3 bases, 4 bases remained unmatched. Germline-derived CDR1 and CDR2 are SGHRS and YFSETQ. The CDR3 DNA reads as TGCGCCAGCAGTTCGACAGGGGGCGACTATGGCTACACCTTC. This gives the protein CASSSTGGDYGYTF. The full variable domain, rest sourced from reference TRBV5-1 and TRBJ1-2, is KAGVTQTPRYLIKTRGQQVTLSCSPISGHRSVSWYQQTPGQGLQFLFEYFSETQRNKGNFPGRFSGRQFSNSRSEMNVSTLELGDSALYLCASSSTGGDYGYTFGSGTRLTVV.

This clone counts as large (0.1 to 1%). V gene TRBV5-1 combines with J gene TRBJ1-4; tentatively, D is TRBD1 (5 bases). This CDR3 has 14 amino acids. Trimming removed 4 bases at V and 6 bases at J, with 13 bases between. The V gene's germline CDR1 is SGHRS and CDR2 YFSETQ. The DNA for the CDR3 is TGCGCCAGCAGCGGGGGGAGGTACGATGAAAAACTGTTTTTT. Amino acids: CASSGGRYDEKLFF.

This chain links TRBV7-9 with TRBJ2-7; D is ambiguous. This CDR3 contains 11 residues. Germline assignment: CDR1 SEHNR and CDR2 FQNEAQ (reference sequence). V lost 3 bases, J lost 3 bases, and 3 bases lay in between. Here the CDR3 DNA reads TGTGCCAGCAGCTTTAACTACGAGCAGTACTTC. Amino acid sequence: CASSFNYEQYF.

The chain links TRBV28 to TRBJ2-1, with 7 nucleotides matching TRBD2. J gave up 4 bases and V 5 bases, and 5 bases lay outside the gene matches. The CDR3 length is 14 residues. Germline V gene data show CDR1 as MDHEN and CDR2 as SYDVKM. CDR3 DNA: TGTGCCAGCAGTAAAAGCGGGACTTACAATGAGCAGTTCTTC. As protein: CASSKSGTYNEQFF.

This rearrangement joins TRBV7-2 to TRBJ1-3; tentatively, D is TRBD1 (5 bases). The V gene's germline CDR1 is SGHTA and CDR2 FQGNSA. The CDR3 loop spans 15 amino acids. V dropped 1 base and J dropped 2 bases, with 9 bases sitting between them. The CDR3 DNA reads TGTGCCAGCAGCTTAGTACGGGGGGCTGGAAACACCATATATTTT. It encodes CASSLVRGAGNTIYF.

The chain combines TRBV11-2 with TRBJ1-4; D gene ambiguous. V shed 0 bases and J shed 8 bases, with 16 bases lying between them. CDR1 and CDR2 (germline): SGHAT, FQNNGV. CDR3 length: 16 residues. The DNA of the CDR3 is TGTGCCAGCAGCTTAGAGTCCCTGGACTTCCAGGAAAAACTGTTTTTT. The encoded protein is CASSLESLDFQEKLFF.

This chain uses TRBV18 with TRBJ2-2; possible D gene TRBD2, 7 bases. CDR1 KGHSH and CDR2 LQKENI come from the germline V gene. The CDR3 loop spans 16 amino acids. Trimming removed 2 bases from V and 5 bases from J, with 15 bases in between. CDR3 sequence reads: CASSPNGGLRTGELFF. CDR3 nucleotide sequence: TGTGCCAGCTCACCAAACGGGGGGCTGCGTACCGGGGAGCTGTTTTTT. Variable domain in full (rest from reference TRBV18 and TRBJ2-2): NAGVMQNPRHLVRRRGQEARLRCSPMKGHSHVYWYRQLPEEGLKFMVYLQKENIIDESGMPKERFSAEFPKEGPSILRIQQVVRGDSAAYFCASSPNGGLRTGELFFGEGSRLTVL.

The chain links TRBV9 to TRBJ2-5, with TRBD1 matching over 9 bases. With 4 bases clipped from V and 4 bases from J, the junction kept 2 bases outside the gene matches. The CDR3 totals 13 residues. Germline CDR1 and CDR2: SGDLS and YYNGEE. CDR3 bases: TGTGCCAGCAGCCGACAGGGGGGAGAGACCCAGTACTTC. Amino acid sequence: CASSRQGGETQYF. Filled out from reference TRBV9 and TRBJ2-5, the complete variable domain reads DSGVTQTPKHLITATGQRVTLRCSPRSGDLSVYWYQQSLDQGLQFLIQYYNGEERAKGNILERFSAQQFPDLHSELNLSSLELGDSALYFCASSRQGGETQYFGPGTRLLVL.

The chain carries TRBV6-5 and TRBJ2-7; D gene uncertain. The CDR3 covers 16 residues. V lost 4 bases, J lost 0 bases, and 16 bases lay in between. CDR1 and CDR2 from the germline V gene are MNHEY and SVGAGI. The CDR3 reads CASSSVPLSGSYEQYF. The CDR3 coding sequence is TGTGCCAGCAGTTCCGTCCCACTGTCCGGCTCCTACGAGCAGTACTTC.

V usage is TRBV6-2 or TRBV6-3 and J usage is TRBJ1-2; no reliable D call. The CDR3 is made up of 14 amino acids. The V gene lost 6 bases and the J gene lost 2 bases, with 13 bases spanning the gap. The V gene's germline CDR1 is MNHEY and CDR2 SVGEGT. The CDR3: CASSRAGFNYGYTF. CDR3 nucleotides: TGTGCCAGCAGCCGGGCCGGATTCAACTATGGCTACACCTTC.

DNA of the CDR3: TGTGCCAGCAGCCAAGGGCGAGCGGGCGAGACCCAGTACTTC. Translated, it gives CASSQGRAGETQYF. This chain uses TRBV3-1 (or the pseudogene TRBV3-2) with TRBJ2-5; possible D gene TRBD2, 6 bases. Looked up from germline, CDR1 is LGHDT and CDR2 is YNNKEL (reference sequence). Trimming cost V 1 base and J 5 bases, with 11 bases left between them. CDR3 length: 14 amino acids.

This chain connects TRBV7-8 to TRBJ2-6, with D perhaps matching TRBD2 (6 bases). Per the germline V gene, CDR1 is SGHVS and CDR2 is FQNEAQ. V was shortened by 0 bases and J by 2 bases, with 20 bases between the two germline ends. This CDR3 spans 20 amino acids. The DNA for the CDR3 is TGTGCCAGCAGCTTAGCGGGTGGAGGGAAGGGCTATGCTGGGGCCAACGTCCTGACTTTC. It is translated as CASSLAGGGKGYAGANVLTF.

The chain has TRBV29-1 and TRBJ2-7, with 9 bases fitting TRBD1. The CDR3 runs to 13 residues. After removal of 4 bases from V and 2 bases from J, the junction contained 3 bases not matched to a gene. Germline CDR1 and CDR2: SQVTM and ANQGSEA. CDR3 in amino acids: CSVVGQGTYEQYF. The CDR3 DNA is TGCAGCGTTGTCGGACAGGGGACCTACGAGCAGTACTTC.

The chain joins TRBV5-1 to TRBJ1-4, with 7 bases matching TRBD1. V was pared by 4 bases and J by 6 bases, with 12 bases of the junction left unmatched. The CDR3 totals 16 residues. The germline V gene encodes CDR1 SGHRS and CDR2 YFSETQ. DNA of the CDR3: TGCGCCAGCAGCCCCGGGACAGCAACTGCCTATGAAAAACTGTTTTTT. This translates into CASSPGTATAYEKLFF.

The chain is built from TRBV5-1 and TRBJ1-2, with 10 bases matching TRBD1. The CDR3 loop spans 14 amino acids. V shed 3 bases and J 8 bases; nucleotides not matched to a gene: 7. Germline V gene data show CDR1 as SGHRS and CDR2 as YFSETQ. CDR3 sequence reads: CASSSGTGARGYTF. DNA of the CDR3: TGCGCCAGCAGCTCGGGGACAGGGGCCAGGGGCTACACCTTC.

The chain links TRBV7-9 to TRBJ2-2; TRBD1 matches 7 bases. The germline V gene encodes CDR1 SEHNR and CDR2 FQNEAQ (reference sequence). The CDR3 runs to 16 residues. V shed 2 bases, J shed 5 bases, and the junction held 8 bases outside the gene matches. CDR3 in amino acids: CASSLKDPRGTGELFF. CDR3 bases: TGTGCCAGCAGCTTAAAAGACCCCAGGGGGACCGGGGAGCTGTTTTTT.

This chain joins TRBV30 and TRBJ1-4; 10 nucleotides align to TRBD1. The V gene's germline CDR1 is GTSNPN and CDR2 SVGIG (reference sequence). This CDR3 has 13 amino acids. With 2 bases clipped from V and 11 bases from J, the junction kept 5 bases outside the gene matches. The DNA for the CDR3 is TGTGCCTGGAGTAGACAGGGGGCAGGGAAACTGTTTTTT. It translates to CAWSRQGAGKLFF.

The chain employs TRBV5-4 and TRBJ2-7; 13 nucleotides line up with TRBD2. CDR3 size: 14 residues. J lost 7 bases, V lost 7 bases, and 8 bases had no gene match. Looked up from germline, CDR1 is SGHNT and CDR2 is YYREEE (reference sequence). This CDR3 reads CASGAGTSGVEQYF. CDR3 in DNA: TGTGCCAGCGGCGCCGGGACTAGCGGGGTGGAGCAGTACTTC.

The chain carries TRBV7-8 and TRBJ1-2, with TRBD1 matching over 7 bases. Germline V gene lookup returns CDR1 SGHVS and CDR2 FQNEAQ. V was clipped by 3 bases and J by 3 bases; unmatched bases: 4. The CDR3 runs to 14 residues. CDR3 sequence: CASSLQGQDYGYTF. Here the CDR3 DNA reads TGTGCCAGCAGCTTGCAAGGACAGGACTATGGCTACACCTTC.

The chain couples TRBV5-1 to TRBJ2-3; 7 bases are a match to TRBD2. J lost 4 bases, V lost 2 bases, and 7 bases had no gene match. Germline V gene data show CDR1 as SGHRS and CDR2 as YFSETQ. The CDR3 contains 15 residues. The CDR3 nucleotides are TGCGCCAGCAGCTTTGGGTCAGGGAGGGCAGATACGCAGTATTTT. Amino acid sequence: CASSFGSGRADTQYF.